The table lists the clone carrying this T cell receptor (beta chain) with a count of one. CDR3 length: 16 amino acids. The V and J ends lost 5 bases and 0 bases respectively, with 19 bases between them. Germline values: CDR1 GTSNPN, CDR2 SVGIG (reference sequence). This entry belongs to a study of blood T cell repertoires in COVID-19. Study details: The United States, Italy and Spain provided the acute and convalescent COVID-19 samples. The analysed material was cDNA or gDNA that came from T cells, B-cell-depleted T cells, or PBMCs.

Original methodology: How many nucleated cells were present was estimated from reference gene primer amplification. Clones were sequenced by immunoSEQ multiplex PCR, and TCRdb holds only the in-frame ones, with some missing. Clone size and V and J calls were adopted from that table, with D and trimming inferred from the DNA. The sample has over 200,000 clones; around 82% are singletons. Material for sequencing was peripheral blood. The chain employs TRBV30 and TRBJ1-2, with D maybe TRBD1 (6 bases). The sequence derives from a man aged 35-49 years with active or convalescent COVID-19. Here the CDR3 reads CAWGFAWGHANYGYTF. The CDR3 DNA sequence: TGTGCCTGGGGATTTGCGTGGGGACACGCTAACTATGGCTACACCTTC.